This TCR beta chain came from a study of OX40 agonist ivuxolimab in advanced cancers. The study in broad terms: The costimulatory receptor OX40 (CD134) was targeted by ivuxolimab, a fully human IgG2 agonistic monoclonal antibody. Partial responses were achieved by three dose-escalation patients, of whom one had hepatocellular carcinoma and two had cutaneous melanoma. Of the 50 to 55 dose-escalation patients, hepatocellular carcinoma was present in 19, melanoma in roughly 15, renal cell carcinoma in 9 and head and neck cancer in 9. In the dose-escalation cohort, 65% to 85% of patients were male, and the mean age was approximately 60 years with a range of about 20 to 79. Prior anti-PD-1, anti-PD-L1 or anti-CTLA-4 therapy was permitted, and about two fifths of dose-escalation patients had received checkpoint inhibitors. The paper covers the monotherapy dose-escalation part of the phase I ivuxolimab trial, which included N of about 56 patients. Intravenous ivuxolimab was administered to patients every 2 weeks at six dose levels: 0.01, 0.1, 0.3, 1.5, 3 and 10 mg/kg. The purpose of peripheral TCRbeta sequencing was to test whether ivuxolimab changed TCR sequence diversity and led to clonal T-cell expansion. The study at large found these results: The antigen specificity of the clonally expanded peripheral T cells was not determined. Low levels of normalized T-cell clonal expansion were also seen in some patients who did not respond. In the 0.1-3.0 mg/kg groups, partial responders had among the lowest normalized peripheral clonal expansion, particularly in CD8+ T cells. At doses from 0.1 to 3.0 mg/kg, clonal expansion was seen in both CD4+ and CD8+ blood T cells between baseline and week 6. After ivuxolimab, more expanded clones were found on average in CD8+ T cells than in CD4+ T cells.

Concerning this clone: It has no known antigen specificity. No much larger clone is present one base from it, and per-base qualities are unavailable.

Genomic DNA was extracted from sorted cells for sequencing of the TCRbeta CDR3 region. The immunoSEQ Assay was used for sequencing of TCRbeta CDR3 regions. TCRdb limited this immuneACCESS table to in-frame rearrangements with V and J called. A share of clones is missing; checked studies link under half to unresolved V genes, and the rest is unexplained. Within this sample are some 100,000 clones, with approximately 94% of them counted one time only. The ten largest clones take up 2.6% of the sample. Patients with autoimmune disease history or receiving systemic immunosuppression were excluded from the trial. Peripheral blood for TCR sequencing was collected from all dose cohorts at baseline, on cycle 4 day 1, and on cycle 7 day 1. Samples came from an open-label, multicenter, first-in-human phase I dose-escalation trial of ivuxolimab. Adults with locally advanced or metastatic melanoma, renal cell, hepatocellular, or head and neck squamous cell carcinoma were enrolled in the trial. CD4+ and CD8+ T cells were sorted separately from peripheral blood before TCR sequencing.

Sequences MNHEY (CDR1) and SMNVEV (CDR2) are obtained from the germline V gene (reference sequence). The CDR3, cysteine through phenylalanine, is 14 amino acids long. Solely the CDR3 DNA is kept, with 42 bases framed from the first base. The V end loses 3 bases and the J end loses 8 bases, and a stretch of 13 bases separates them. The chain employs TRBV27 and TRBJ1-4; the D gene lacks a confident call. This clonotype was sampled from an adult with an advanced solid tumor such as melanoma, head and neck, liver or kidney cancer. The sequencing used CD4+ or CD8+ T cells sorted from blood, collected in a trial of the OX40 agonist ivuxolimab. The nucleotides are TGTGCCAGCAGTTTCAGGATGATGAAGGAAAAACTGTTTTTT. This codes for CASSFRMMKEKLFF.